Listed below are T cell receptor beta chains from one sample, sequenced in a study of identical twins. TCRdb ran MiXCR on the 5' RACE reads and lists one entry per CDR3 protein. The sample contains around 240,000 distinct CDR3 sequences, roughly 7% of which appear only once. A further study also used this sample, focusing on yellow fever vaccine responses in identical twins.

The specimen sequenced was memory (CD45RO+) T cells sorted from blood. The receptors derive from a woman between 18 and 30 years old in good health. The CDR3 runs from the conserved cysteine through the conserved F or W. Fields, in order: clone size, D gene, V gene, J gene, CDR3 protein, CDR3 DNA. A D gene is named only where the DNA matches it firmly. Clone size appears in some rows only: once, few, many, or a class for an expanded clone.

many	TRBD1	TRBV24-1	TRBJ2-2	CATSISGQTNTGELFF	TGTGCCACCTCCATATCGGGACAGACGAACACCGGGGAGCTGTTTTTT
few	TRBD1	TRBV4-2	TRBJ2-4	CASSQDWDSKNIQYF	TGTGCCAGCAGCCAAGATTGGGACAGCAAAAACATTCAGTACTTC
few	NA	TRBV6-1	TRBJ1-2	CASSLYTDYGYTF	TGTGCCAGCTCGTTATATACGGATTATGGCTACACCTTC
few	NA	TRBV10-1	TRBJ2-2	CASSRGSPTGELFF	TGCGCCAGCAGCCGGGGCAGCCCCACCGGGGAGCTGTTTTTT
few	NA	TRBV7-8	TRBJ2-5	CASSYAGFQETQYF	TGTGCCAGCAGCTATGCCGGGTTCCAAGAGACCCAGTACTTC
few	NA	TRBV6-5	TRBJ1-6	CASSSGSYNSPLHF	TGTGCCAGCAGTTCTGGTTCCTATAATTCACCCCTCCACTTT
NA	NA	TRBV2	TRBJ2-1	CASGGRDTYNEQFF	TGTGCCAGCGGGGGGCGGGACACCTACAATGAGCAGTTCTTC
NA	NA	TRBV20-1	TRBJ1-2	CSASHGYTF	TGCAGTGCTAGTCATGGCTACACCTTC
few	TRBD2	TRBV20-1	TRBJ2-1	CSAGSSGNINEQFF	TGCAGTGCAGGCTCTAGCGGGAATATAAATGAGCAGTTCTTC
NA	NA	TRBV2	TRBJ2-3	CASSPLGQSTDTQYF	TGTGCCAGCAGTCCCCTTGGACAGAGCACAGATACGCAGTATTTT
NA	NA	TRBV18	TRBJ2-1	CASSRTGTNNEQFF	TGTGCCAGCTCACGCACCGGGACAAACAATGAGCAGTTCTTC
few	TRBD2	TRBV20-1	TRBJ2-2	CSASLTSGRAGELFF	TGCAGTGCTAGCCTGACTAGCGGGAGGGCTGGGGAGCTGTTTTTT